This is a list of T cell receptor beta chains from one sample in a study of T cells in Graves' hyperthyroidism and ophthalmopathy. MiXCR, run by TCRdb on the multiplex PCR reads, gives a single entry per CDR3 protein. The sample has fewer than 350,000 distinct CDR3 sequences; about 14% are singletons. The source material was blood. The receptors were gathered from a woman aged 30 to 39 with Graves' hyperthyroidism that later progressed to Graves' ophthalmopathy. Both conserved end residues are part of each CDR3. D genes are given only for firm matches. Expanded clones get a size class; other rows say once, few or many, or leave the size out.

j_call,d_call,clone_size,v_call,cdr3_nt,cdr3_aa
TRBJ2-5,.,many,TRBV10-3,TGTGCCATCAGTGACACCGATCAAGAGACCCAGTACTTC,CAISDTDQETQYF
TRBJ2-3,TRBD2,.,TRBV13,TGTGCCAGCAGCTCTAGCGGCTCGCGGCCAGATACGCAGTATTTT,CASSSSGSRPDTQYF
TRBJ2-3,.,many,TRBV11-2,TGTGCCAGCGCTCACCGGACAGATACGCAGTATTTT,CASAHRTDTQYF
TRBJ2-1,TRBD1,few,TRBV6-2/TRBV6-3,TGTGCCAGCACACGGGGACAGGTAGGGGCTGAGCAGTTCTTC,CASTRGQVGAEQFF
TRBJ1-1,.,many,TRBV12-3/TRBV12-4,TGTGCCAGCAGTTTTAGGAGGGCGGAAACTGAAGCTTTCTTT,CASSFRRAETEAFF
TRBJ1-2,.,.,TRBV3-1,TGTGCCAGCAGCCAAGGGACAGATCTCTATGGCTACACCTTC,CASSQGTDLYGYTF
TRBJ1-1,.,.,TRBV5-1,TGCGCCAGCGGCTTGGACGGGAACACTGAAGCTTTCTTT,CASGLDGNTEAFF
TRBJ2-1,TRBD2,many,TRBV2,TGTGCCAGCAGTGACCCAGCGGGAGGGCATGCTGAGCAGTTCTTC,CASSDPAGGHAEQFF
TRBJ2-5,.,once,TRBV2,TGTGCCAGCAGTGAAGAGACGCAGACCCAGTACTTC,CASSEETQTQYF
TRBJ2-7,.,many,TRBV19,TGTGCCAGTGGGGGTTCCCCCTACGAGCAGTACTTC,CASGGSPYEQYF
TRBJ2-7,TRBD2,many,TRBV27,TGTGCCAGCAGTGCGCGACCAGCGGGAGGGAGGTACGAGCAGTACTTC,CASSARPAGGRYEQYF
TRBJ1-1,TRBD1,many,TRBV12-3/TRBV12-4,TGTGCCAGCAGTCGACAGGGGGGGAGCACTGAAGCTTTCTTT,CASSRQGGSTEAFF
TRBJ1-1,TRBD1,.,TRBV20-1,TGCAGTGCTAGAGATCTAAGACAGGGGGGGAACACTGAAGCTTTCTTT,CSARDLRQGGNTEAFF
TRBJ2-3,TRBD2,many,TRBV18,TGTGCCAGCTCACCATCAGCCCTAGCGGGAATTTCAGATACGCAGTATTTT,CASSPSALAGISDTQYF
TRBJ2-2,.,few,TRBV18,TGTGCCAGCTCTCCCCAAGAGTCGACCGGGGAGCTGTTTTTT,CASSPQESTGELFF
TRBJ1-5,.,few,TRBV6-1,TGTGCCAGCAGTCCCTTGCGGGGCGTTCAGCCCCAGCATTTT,CASSPLRGVQPQHF